These 10 T cell receptor beta chains originate from one sample sequenced in a study of T cells in localized non-small cell lung cancer. This table comes from immunoSEQ multiplex PCR, and its TCRdb copy is limited to in-frame clones, with some not included. The data hold approximately 100,000 clones, with just over 90% observed a single time. The sequenced sample was PBMCs, obtained before any cancer treatment. Every receptor here comes from a woman aged 35 to 70 with stage II squamous cell lung carcinoma.

J is TRBJ2-3 and V is TRBV5-8; tentative D call: TRBD2 (7 bases). V was pared by 1 base and J by 4 bases, with 13 bases between. Germline V gene lookup returns CDR1 SGHTS and CDR2 YDEGEE. The CDR3 has 15 residues. CDR3 region: CASSLLRGQADTQYF. Here the CDR3 DNA reads TGTGCCAGCAGCTTGTTGCGGGGGCAGGCAGATACGCAGTATTTT. The complete variable domain, with remaining parts taken from reference TRBV5-8 and TRBJ2-3, reads EAGVTQSPTHLIKTRGQQATLRCSPISGHTSVYWYQQALGLGLQFLLWYDEGEERNRGNFPPRFSGRQFPNYSSELNVNALELEDSALYLCASSLLRGQADTQYFGPGTRLTVL.

J is TRBJ1-3 and V is TRBV14; D is possibly TRBD1 (5 bases). Deletions cut 2 bases from V and 3 bases from J, with 17 bases between. The CDR3 is made up of 17 amino acids. Germline loops: CDR1 SGHDN, CDR2 FVKESK. CDR3: CASSQYSGLSSGNTIYF. CDR3 nucleotides: TGTGCCAGCAGCCAATACTCAGGGCTAAGCAGTGGAAACACCATATATTTT.

This chain joins TRBV6-6 and TRBJ1-2; TRBD1 matches at 9 bases. CDR3 size: 13 residues. CDR1 is MNHNY, CDR2 SVGAGI, per germline (reference sequence). V shed 6 bases and J 5 bases; nucleotides not matched to a gene: 4. The CDR3 loop reads CASSVDRGYGYTF. Here the CDR3 DNA reads TGTGCCAGCAGCGTGGACAGGGGATATGGCTACACCTTC.

The chain couples TRBV11-2 to TRBJ2-7; no clear D. The CDR3 covers 14 residues. The ends were cut back, 1 base at V and 3 bases at J, with 10 bases in the middle. Germline CDR1 reads SGHAT; CDR2 reads FQNNGV. CDR3 in DNA: TGTGCCAGCAGCTTAGCTACGTACAGCTACGAGCAGTACTTC. This codes for CASSLATYSYEQYF.

J is TRBJ1-6 and V is TRBV5-1; 7 positions match TRBD1. This CDR3 contains 17 residues. The germline V gene encodes CDR1 SGHRS and CDR2 YFSETQ. After removal of 0 bases from V and 7 bases from J, the junction contained 10 bases not matched to a gene. The CDR3 sequence: CASSLGTGPYSNSPLHF. The CDR3 DNA reads TGCGCCAGCAGCTTGGGGACAGGACCGTATTCCAATTCACCCCTCCACTTT.

This sequence joins TRBV6-1 and TRBJ1-1, with D perhaps TRBD1 (5 bases). This CDR3 has 14 residues. Per germline, CDR1 MNHNS and CDR2 SASEGT. Trimming took off 6 bases at V and 1 base at J, with 12 bases between the two ends. The CDR3 DNA sequence: TGTGCCAGCAGGTGGGAGGGGAAGAACACTGAAGCTTTCTTT. Its translation is CASRWEGKNTEAFF.

The chain is built from TRBV23-1 and TRBJ1-5; D gene ambiguous. Being an ORF, TRBV23-1 has a function that is uncertain. Trimming took off 7 bases at V and 5 bases at J, with 18 bases between the two ends. The CDR3 extends over 15 amino acids. As DNA, the CDR3 is TGCGCCAGCACTACAATCGGGTCCGGGGATCAGCCCCAGCATTTT. Its translation is CASTTIGSGDQPQHF.

CDR3 in amino acids: CASSPKEETQYF. CDR3 bases: TGTGCCAGCTCACCGAAGGAAGAGACCCAGTACTTC. The chain is built from TRBV18 and TRBJ2-5; D unresolved. With 3 bases removed from V and 3 bases from J, the gap between germline ends came to 5 bases. Germline V gene lookup returns CDR1 KGHSH and CDR2 LQKENI. This CDR3 comprises 12 residues.

V is TRBV16 and J is TRBJ2-1; 14 positions match TRBD2. Germline CDR1 KGHSY, CDR2 FQNENV. The CDR3 length is 18 residues. V lost 4 bases to trimming and J lost 0 bases; unmatched junction nucleotides: 5. CDR3 sequence reads: CASSRSGTSGSSYNEQFF. In DNA, the CDR3 is TGTGCCAGCAGCCGCTCCGGGACTAGCGGGAGCTCCTACAATGAGCAGTTCTTC.

The gene calls are TRBV5-1 and TRBJ1-4; 7 nucleotides match TRBD1. The CDR3 is made up of 17 amino acids. V lost 5 bases to trimming and J lost 8 bases; unmatched junction nucleotides: 18. The V gene's germline CDR1 is SGHRS and CDR2 YFSETQ. CDR3 sequence (DNA): TGCGCCAGCAGACCCGAACAGGGGTCGCGTCTAAGCGAAAAACTGTTTTTT. Translating it yields CASRPEQGSRLSEKLFF.